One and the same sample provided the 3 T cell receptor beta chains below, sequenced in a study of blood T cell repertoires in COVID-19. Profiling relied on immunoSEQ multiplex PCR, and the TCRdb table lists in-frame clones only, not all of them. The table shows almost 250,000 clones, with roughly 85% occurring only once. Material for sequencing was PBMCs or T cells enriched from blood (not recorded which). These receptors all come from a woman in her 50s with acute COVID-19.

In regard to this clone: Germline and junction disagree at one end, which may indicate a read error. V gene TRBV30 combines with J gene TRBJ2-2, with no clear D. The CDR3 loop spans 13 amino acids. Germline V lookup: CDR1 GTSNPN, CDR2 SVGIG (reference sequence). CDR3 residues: CASRTVNPGELFF. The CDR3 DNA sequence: TGTGCCTCCAGAACAGTGAACCCCGGGGAGCTGTTTTTT.

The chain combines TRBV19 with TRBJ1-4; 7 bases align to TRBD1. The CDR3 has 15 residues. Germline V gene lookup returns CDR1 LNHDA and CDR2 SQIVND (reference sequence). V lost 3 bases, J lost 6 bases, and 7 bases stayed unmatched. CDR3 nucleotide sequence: TGTGCCAGTAGTATTATCGGCCAGGGGGATGAAAAACTGTTTTTT. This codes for CASSIIGQGDEKLFF.

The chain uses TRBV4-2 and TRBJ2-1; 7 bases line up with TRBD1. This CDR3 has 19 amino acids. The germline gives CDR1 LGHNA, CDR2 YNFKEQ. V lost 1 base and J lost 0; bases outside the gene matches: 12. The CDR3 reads CASSQAQGVSRSSYNEQFF. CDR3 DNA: TGTGCCAGCAGCCAAGCTCAGGGGGTTTCCAGAAGCTCCTACAATGAGCAGTTCTTC.